This T cell receptor beta chain was retrieved from a study of cytomegalovirus exposure and HLA in healthy donors. The CDR3 runs 16 residues. CDR1 and CDR2 from the germline V gene are SGHDT and YYEEEE. Losses at the gene ends were 1 base for V and 1 base for J; bases not matched to a gene: 3. Researchers ran the PCR with 60 Vbeta and 13 Jbeta primers. Using immunoSEQ multiplex PCR, the repertoire was profiled, and TCRdb retains in-frame clones only, with some absent. The sample carries around 150,000 clones, 85% recorded once. Worth noting for this clone: As yet, its antigen is unknown.

Study-wide findings and caveats: Several V segments, TRBV6-2 and TRBV6-3 among them, could not be told apart and were dropped.

The rearrangement links TRBV5-6 to TRBJ2-5; TRBD2 matches at 11 bases. Sequenced input: PBMCs. The clonotype was recovered from a man aged 18-30 years in good health and CMV-seropositive. The CDR3 DNA follows: TGTGCCAGCAGCTTGACTAGCGGGGGACTCCAAGAGACCCAGTACTTC. Protein: CASSLTSGGLQETQYF.